Listed here are 28 T cell receptor beta chains from one sample, sequenced in a study of blood T cell repertoires in COVID-19. The assay was immunoSEQ multiplex PCR, and TCRdb's table has in-frame clones only and misses some. The repertoire includes 180,000 or so clones, around 84% of them detected once, and 4.5% to 5% sits in the top ten. Sample: peripheral blood. The receptors come from a woman of 80 years or more with acute or convalescent COVID-19.

The gene calls are TRBV11-1 and TRBJ2-3, with TRBD2 as a possible D gene (6 bases). Deletions cut 5 bases from V and 4 bases from J, with 13 bases between. Germline V CDR1 and CDR2: SGHAT, FQDESV (reference sequence). The CDR3 consists of 14 residues. The CDR3 loop is CASSTQLASDTQYF. Written as DNA, the CDR3 is TGTGCCAGCAGCACCCAACTAGCTTCAGATACGCAGTATTTT.

This clone was counted once. V gene TRBV6-2 or TRBV6-3 combines with J gene TRBJ1-2, with D unresolved. The CDR3 is 12 residues long. The germline CDR1 and CDR2 sequences are MNHEY and SVGEGT. Trimming cost V 5 bases and J 8 bases, with 12 bases left between them. The CDR3 spells CASSPLVGGYTF. Here the CDR3 DNA reads TGTGCCAGCAGTCCCCTTGTCGGGGGCTACACCTTC.

This clone was recorded once. This chain links TRBV18 with TRBJ1-2; D ambiguous. Per germline, CDR1 KGHSH and CDR2 LQKENI. Deletions cut 5 bases from V and 4 bases from J, with 8 bases between. The CDR3 extends over 12 amino acids. CDR3 loop: CASSEQPYGYTF. The CDR3 bases are TGTGCCAGCTCAGAACAGCCCTATGGCTACACCTTC.

The rearrangement links TRBV12-3 or TRBV12-4 to TRBJ1-1, with a tentative D call TRBD1 (6 bases). V was cut by 6 bases and J by 4 bases, with 12 bases left in between. The CDR3 spans 13 residues. The CDR3 loop reads CASSVKTGTEAFF. In DNA, the CDR3 is TGTGCCAGCAGCGTAAAGACAGGCACTGAAGCTTTCTTT.

This chain joins TRBV6-5 and TRBJ2-7; D is perhaps TRBD1 (6 bases). Germline CDR1 is MNHEY and CDR2 is SVGAGI. V was shortened by 6 bases and J by 3 bases, with 12 bases between the two germline ends. This CDR3 contains 13 residues. CDR3 amino acids: CASSREGGYEQYF. CDR3 nucleotide sequence: TGTGCCAGCAGCAGGGAAGGGGGCTACGAGCAGTACTTC.

V and J are TRBV18 and TRBJ1-3; 9 positions match TRBD1. Germline V gene data show CDR1 as KGHSH and CDR2 as LQKENI. CDR3 length: 17 residues. Losses at the gene ends were 3 bases for V and 1 base for J; bases not matched to a gene: 7. CDR3: CASSPGTGRSSGNTIYF. CDR3 sequence (DNA): TGTGCCAGCTCACCGGGGACAGGGAGATCGTCTGGAAACACCATATATTTT. Looking up the rest from reference TRBV18 and TRBJ1-3 gives the full variable domain: NAGVMQNPRHLVRRRGQEARLRCSPMKGHSHVYWYRQLPEEGLKFMVYLQKENIIDESGMPKERFSAEFPKEGPSILRIQQVVRGDSAAYFCASSPGTGRSSGNTIYFGEGSWLTVV.

In this sample, this clone turned up once. The chain carries TRBV5-8 and TRBJ2-2; D uncertain. Germline CDR1 SGHTS, CDR2 YDEGEE. Trimming shortened V by 4 bases and J by 5 bases, and 9 bases separated the two germline ends. This CDR3 region has 13 residues. The CDR3 protein is CASSLVRTGELFF. For the CDR3, the DNA is TGTGCCAGCAGCCTGGTTCGGACCGGGGAGCTGTTTTTT.

The genes are TRBV29-1 and TRBJ1-2, with 8 bases identical to TRBD1. The CDR3 runs 15 residues. V was pared by 4 bases and J by 2 bases, with 9 bases of the junction left unmatched. Germline V CDR1 and CDR2: SQVTM, ANQGSEA. The CDR3 DNA is TGCAGCGTTGGAAAGAGCCAGGGGGCGAACTATGGCTACACCTTC. Protein: CSVGKSQGANYGYTF.

The chain carries TRBV18 and TRBJ1-4; 11 bases line up with TRBD1. Unmatched junction bases numbered 4, after V lost 1 base and J lost 3 bases. This CDR3 has 17 amino acids. The germline V gene encodes CDR1 KGHSH and CDR2 LQKENI. CDR3 sequence reads: CASSPRDRGMSNEKLFF. CDR3 DNA: TGTGCCAGCTCACCACGGGACAGGGGGATGTCTAATGAAAAACTGTTTTTT.

V and J are TRBV5-1 and TRBJ2-3, with 12 bases fitting TRBD2. This CDR3 contains 17 residues. Trimming took 2 bases from V and 1 from J; bases not matched to a gene: 5. Germline V gene data show CDR1 as SGHRS and CDR2 as YFSETQ. Here the CDR3 DNA reads TGCGCCAGCAGCTTCGCTAGCGGGAGGGCGGGCACAGATACGCAGTATTTT. It encodes CASSFASGRAGTDTQYF.

The rearrangement uses TRBV18 and TRBJ1-1; 9 bases are shared with TRBD1. CDR3 length: 16 amino acids. Per the germline V gene, CDR1 is KGHSH and CDR2 is LQKENI. The J segment lost 0 bases and the V segment lost 3 bases, leaving 5 bases of the junction unmatched. CDR3 coding DNA: TGTGCCAGCTCACCCCGACAGGGGGGAATGAACACTGAAGCTTTCTTT. This codes for CASSPRQGGMNTEAFF. Full variable domain (remainder filled in from reference TRBV18 and TRBJ1-1): NAGVMQNPRHLVRRRGQEARLRCSPMKGHSHVYWYRQLPEEGLKFMVYLQKENIIDESGMPKERFSAEFPKEGPSILRIQQVVRGDSAAYFCASSPRQGGMNTEAFFGQGTRLTVV.

The rearrangement uses TRBV4-1 and TRBJ1-5; D is unclear. The germline V and J ends were trimmed by 1 base and 6 bases, with 16 bases remaining between them. This CDR3 has 16 amino acids. From germline, CDR1 is MGHRA and CDR2 YSYEKL. This chain's CDR3 is CASSQASQDRVQPQHF. The CDR3 DNA is TGCGCCAGCAGCCAAGCTTCCCAGGATAGAGTTCAGCCCCAGCATTTT.

V is TRBV27 and J is TRBJ2-1; D is unclear. V was shortened by 3 bases and J by 2 bases, with 8 bases between the two germline ends. The CDR3 length is 14 residues. The germline V gene has CDR1 MNHEY and CDR2 SMNVEV (reference sequence). CDR3 DNA sequence: TGTGCCAGCAGTTTGACTTTAGCCTACAATGAGCAGTTCTTC. Translating it yields CASSLTLAYNEQFF.

The J gene is TRBJ1-6, the V gene TRBV7-6; 8 positions match TRBD1. V lost 4 bases, J lost 7 bases, and 6 bases stayed unmatched. The CDR3 contains 15 residues. Looked up from germline, CDR1 is SGHVS and CDR2 is FNYEAQ. The CDR3 is CASSSQTGENSPLHF. The CDR3 region has the DNA TGTGCCAGCAGCTCGCAGACAGGGGAGAATTCACCCCTCCACTTT.

In this sample, this clone turned up once. V usage is TRBV5-4 and J usage is TRBJ1-1; 7 nucleotides line up with TRBD1. Germline CDR1 SGHNT, CDR2 YYREEE (reference sequence). The V gene end was trimmed by 4 bases and the J gene end by 7 bases; junction bases not matched to a gene: 7. This CDR3 is 13 amino acids long. CDR3 DNA: TGTGCCAGCAGCCCACAGGGGCCCGTTGAAGCTTTCTTT. Amino acid sequence: CASSPQGPVEAFF.

The V gene is TRBV19, the J gene TRBJ1-2; perhaps TRBD1 as D (6 bases). The CDR3 extends over 14 amino acids. Per germline, CDR1 LNHDA and CDR2 SQIVND (reference sequence). Trimming took 3 bases from V and 5 from J, leaving 13 bases between them. This CDR3 is CASSIWTDFYGYTF. The CDR3 nucleotides are TGTGCCAGTAGTATCTGGACAGATTTTTATGGCTACACCTTC.

This rearrangement joins TRBV6-5 to TRBJ2-3; no definite D call. The CDR3 runs to 12 residues. Trimming removed 4 bases from V and 6 bases from J, with 8 bases in between. The germline V gene encodes CDR1 MNHEY and CDR2 SVGAGI. This CDR3 reads CASSSLGDTQYF. The CDR3 bases are TGTGCCAGCAGTTCCCTAGGTGATACGCAGTATTTT.

The chain combines TRBV5-6 with TRBJ2-1, with a tentative D call TRBD2 (6 bases). This CDR3 has 16 residues. Germline values: CDR1 SGHDT, CDR2 YYEEEE. Trimming pared 2 bases from V and 4 bases from J, leaving 16 bases between. This CDR3 is CASSFLPETRYNEQFF. The CDR3 DNA follows: TGTGCCAGCAGCTTTCTGCCAGAGACTAGGTACAATGAGCAGTTCTTC.

This clone was seen only a few times. The V call is TRBV30, the J call TRBJ2-7; D may be TRBD1 (6 bases). V lost 3 bases and J lost 0, with 12 bases in between. Germline CDR1 reads GTSNPN; CDR2 reads SVGIG (reference sequence). CDR3 length: 14 residues. CDR3 bases: TGTGCCTGGAGCCACAGGGTGAGCTCCTACGAGCAGTACTTC. Residues: CAWSHRVSSYEQYF.

This chain connects TRBV6-6 to TRBJ2-7; maybe TRBD2 (6 bases). The CDR3 length is 14 residues. V was cut by 4 bases and J by 8 bases, with 18 bases left in between. CDR1 is MNHNY, CDR2 SVGAGI, per germline (reference sequence). The CDR3: CASSLGGTPWKQYF. In DNA form, the CDR3 reads TGTGCCAGCAGTTTGGGCGGGACCCCTTGGAAGCAGTACTTC.

V gene TRBV2 combines with J gene TRBJ2-7, with no clear D. CDR1 is SNHLY and CDR2 is FYNNEI in the germline V gene. The CDR3 totals 11 residues. Trimming pared 6 bases from V and 2 bases from J, leaving 5 bases between. The chain's CDR3 is CASSAAYEQYF. Written as DNA, the CDR3 is TGTGCCAGCAGCGCGGCCTACGAGCAGTACTTC.

This chain links TRBV29-1 with TRBJ2-7, with TRBD1 matching over 9 bases. The CDR3 has 13 amino acids. Germline CDR1 reads SQVTM; CDR2 reads ANQGSEA. V lost 6 bases and J lost 5; bases outside the gene matches: 8. CDR3 region: CSVGRDRVNEQYF. The CDR3 DNA reads TGCAGCGTCGGACGGGACAGGGTGAACGAGCAGTACTTC.

Points on this clone: Other DNA sequences in this sample translate to the same CDR3. The gene calls are TRBV20-1 and TRBJ1-6, with D unclear. The CDR3 has 11 amino acids. Trimming left V 6 bases short and J 9 bases short, with 9 bases between. CDR1 is DFQATT and CDR2 is SNEGSKA in the germline V gene (reference sequence). The CDR3 DNA sequence: TGCAGTGCCGCGGGTGGTTCACCCCTCCACTTT. Translated, it gives CSAAGGSPLHF.

The chain joins TRBV7-2 to TRBJ2-2; D is unresolved. The CDR3 has 16 residues. The V end was cut by 4 bases, the J end by 3 bases, with 15 bases between. The germline V gene has CDR1 SGHTA and CDR2 FQGNSA. The CDR3 reads CASSYRSSADTGELFF. The CDR3 DNA is TGTGCCAGCAGCTACCGGTCGAGTGCGGACACCGGGGAGCTGTTTTTT.

The chain links TRBV18 to TRBJ2-7; the D is unclear. The V end was cut by 1 base, the J end by 7 bases, with 11 bases between. The CDR3 covers 13 residues. CDR1 KGHSH and CDR2 LQKENI come from the germline V gene. The CDR3 sequence: CASSPLHMEEQYF. The CDR3 coding sequence is TGTGCCAGCTCACCACTACATATGGAGGAGCAGTACTTC.

This chain joins TRBV28 and TRBJ2-3; possibly TRBD1 for D (6 bases). This CDR3 is 14 amino acids long. Germline-derived CDR1 and CDR2 are MDHEN and SYDVKM. With 5 bases removed from V and 2 bases from J, the gap between germline ends came to 11 bases. For the CDR3, the DNA is TGTGCCAGCAGTCTCGACAGGTACACAGATACGCAGTATTTT. Amino acids: CASSLDRYTDTQYF.

The chain recombines TRBV28 with TRBJ1-2; D remains ambiguous. V lost 3 bases, J lost 4 bases, and 15 bases lay in between. The CDR3 extends over 15 amino acids. CDR1 MDHEN and CDR2 SYDVKM come from the germline V gene. The CDR3 loop is CASSFPGAPIYGYTF. In DNA form, the CDR3 reads TGTGCCAGCAGTTTCCCTGGAGCGCCTATCTATGGCTACACCTTC.

The rearrangement uses TRBV20-1 and TRBJ2-1; the D is unclear. Germline CDR1 and CDR2: DFQATT and SNEGSKA (reference sequence). This CDR3 comprises 10 residues. Trimming stripped 6 bases from V and 12 bases from J, with 12 bases between. DNA for the CDR3: TGCAGTGCCCTAAGCTGGTCGCAGTTCTTC. Translation: CSALSWSQFF.